One and the same sample provided the 29 T cell receptor beta chains below, sequenced in a study of regulatory T cells in long-lasting Graves disease. Indicated time point: newly diagnosed GD, antithyroid drugs for less than 3 months. The TCR library was made from RNA extracted from PBMCs. TCR beta libraries were built with iRepertoire HTBI primers and Arm-PCR of CDR3 regions. TCRdb processed the multiplex PCR reads anew with MiXCR; each CDR3 protein has one entry. The sample holds approximately 300,000 distinct CDR3 sequences; about 18% are singletons and the top ten take about two fifths. The sample in question was peripheral blood mononuclear cells (PBMCs), obtained at new diagnosis, from a patient treated with antithyroid drugs. Receptors originate from a female donor with Graves disease.

This clonotype was found many times. The chain joins TRBV3-1 to TRBJ2-1; D is unclear. V was clipped by 0 bases and J by 7 bases, with 10 bases between them. Germline V gene lookup returns CDR1 LGHDT and CDR2 YNNKEL (reference sequence). This CDR3 comprises 14 residues. The CDR3: CASSQDMLDNEQFF. Written as DNA, the CDR3 is TGTGCCAGCAGCCAAGATATGCTAGATAATGAGCAGTTCTTC.

This clonotype appeared many times. This sequence joins TRBV28 and TRBJ1-1; the D is unclear. With 4 bases removed from V and 6 bases from J, the gap between germline ends came to 12 bases. The germline gives CDR1 MDHEN, CDR2 SYDVKM. The CDR3 loop spans 13 amino acids. Written as DNA, the CDR3 is TGTGCCAGCAGTTCAATAGGGCTCGCTGAAGCTTTCTTT. Translation: CASSSIGLAEAFF.

Notes on this clonotype: It differs at one base from a far larger clone, so likely a read error. V gene TRBV11-3 combines with J gene TRBJ2-1; D is unclear. Trimming took 6 bases from V and 10 from J, leaving 13 bases between them. Looked up from germline, CDR1 is SGHNT and CDR2 is YENEEA. This CDR3 spans 12 amino acids. Here the CDR3 DNA reads TGTGCCAGCAGTTCTCTCCGCTACGAGCAGTTCTTC. It yields the protein CASSSLRYEQFF.

This clonotype was recorded many times. J is TRBJ2-5 and V is TRBV5-1; D is perhaps TRBD2 (5 bases). The germline gives CDR1 SGHRS, CDR2 YFSETQ. Trimming shortened V by 2 bases and J by 2 bases, and 10 bases separated the two germline ends. The CDR3 extends over 14 amino acids. CDR3 amino acids: CASSFGEVQETQYF. CDR3 in DNA: TGCGCCAGCAGCTTCGGGGAAGTGCAAGAGACCCAGTACTTC.

In this sample, this clonotype turned up a few times. The chain combines TRBV11-1 with TRBJ1-3, with D perhaps TRBD1 (6 bases). The V gene's germline CDR1 is SGHAT and CDR2 FQDESV (reference sequence). V was cut by 2 bases and J by 2 bases, with 10 bases left in between. The CDR3 contains 15 residues. The CDR3 spells CASSLPGTTGNTIYF. CDR3 nucleotide sequence: TGTGCCAGCAGCTTACCGGGGACAACTGGAAACACCATATATTTT.

This clonotype was picked up many times. The V and J genes are TRBV10-1 and TRBJ2-2; D is uncertain. The CDR3 covers 14 residues. Deletions cut 3 bases from V and 5 bases from J, with 10 bases between. Germline values: CDR1 WNHNN, CDR2 SYGVQD (reference sequence). The CDR3: CASSDAGLTGELFF. CDR3 bases: TGCGCCAGCAGTGACGCAGGATTAACCGGGGAGCTGTTTTTT.

This clonotype appeared many times. This rearrangement joins TRBV9 to TRBJ2-5, with D perhaps assigned TRBD1 or TRBD2 (7 bases each). Trimming removed 6 bases at V and 4 bases at J, with 19 bases between. Germline V gives CDR1 SGDLS, CDR2 YYNGEE. This CDR3 contains 15 residues. This chain's CDR3 is CASTQGGGIGETQYF. The DNA of the CDR3 is TGTGCCAGCACCCAGGGAGGGGGCATTGGAGAGACCCAGTACTTC.

The chain has TRBV11-2 and TRBJ2-2; TRBD2 agrees at 11 bases. J was trimmed by 2 bases and V by 3 bases; bases with no gene match: 5. Per germline, CDR1 SGHAT and CDR2 FQNNGV. This CDR3 is 17 amino acids long. DNA for the CDR3: TGTGCCAGCAGCTTCCTCACTAGCGGGAGAAACACCGGGGAGCTGTTTTTT. It codes for CASSFLTSGRNTGELFF.

This clonotype was counted at least ten times. This chain connects TRBV28 to TRBJ1-3; a weak D match, TRBD1 (5 bases). CDR3 length: 14 residues. V was trimmed by 3 bases and J by 4 bases, leaving 10 bases between them. Germline V CDR1 and CDR2: MDHEN, SYDVKM. CDR3 DNA: TGTGCCAGCAGTTTCAGGGCAGGGGGAAACACCATATATTTT. It encodes CASSFRAGGNTIYF.

This clonotype was picked up a small number of times. The DNA for the CDR3 is TGCGCCAGCAGGAGAGACCTGCAGGACAGGCCCTATGGCTACACCTTC. Residues: CASRRDLQDRPYGYTF. This chain links TRBV5-1 with TRBJ1-2; TRBD1 matches at 7 bases. The CDR3 loop spans 16 amino acids. CDR1 is SGHRS, CDR2 YFSETQ, per germline. The J segment lost 4 bases and the V segment lost 5 bases, leaving 14 bases of the junction unmatched. The full variable domain, its missing parts supplied by reference TRBV5-1 and TRBJ1-2, is KAGVTQTPRYLIKTRGQQVTLSCSPISGHRSVSWYQQTPGQGLQFLFEYFSETQRNKGNFPGRFSGRQFSNSRSEMNVSTLELGDSALYLCASRRDLQDRPYGYTFGSGTRLTVV.

This clonotype occurred many times. This chain joins TRBV12-3 or TRBV12-4 and TRBJ2-5; TRBD2 matches 11 bases. V was clipped by 6 bases and J by 2 bases; unmatched bases: 8. This CDR3 spans 16 amino acids. The CDR3 loop is CASSPAGLAAQETQYF. The CDR3 coding sequence is TGTGCCAGCAGCCCAGCGGGACTAGCGGCTCAAGAGACCCAGTACTTC.

The chain has TRBV5-4 and TRBJ2-2, with D maybe TRBD2 (5 bases). There are 15 residues in the CDR3. Per the germline V gene, CDR1 is SGHNT and CDR2 is YYREEE (reference sequence). Trimming removed 1 base from V and 0 bases from J, with 7 bases in between. Written as DNA, the CDR3 is TGTGCCAGCAGCTTGTTGGACTCGAACACCGGGGAGCTGTTTTTT. It encodes CASSLLDSNTGELFF.

This clonotype was detected a few times. The chain has TRBV3-1 and TRBJ2-1; possible D gene TRBD1, 6 bases. Trimming shortened V by 4 bases and J by 9 bases, and 16 bases separated the two germline ends. The CDR3 loop spans 14 amino acids. Germline CDR1 LGHDT, CDR2 YNNKEL (reference sequence). The CDR3 reads CASSRKGHQGEQFF. In DNA form, the CDR3 reads TGTGCCAGCAGCCGGAAGGGACACCAGGGTGAGCAGTTCTTC.

This clonotype showed up many times. The V call is TRBV29-1, the J call TRBJ2-7; D call uncertain. There are 14 residues in the CDR3. Germline lookup yields CDR1 SQVTM and CDR2 ANQGSEA. Trimming took off 2 bases at V and 1 base at J, with 12 bases between the two ends. CDR3 residues: CSVEIASGSYEQYF. CDR3 DNA: TGCAGCGTTGAAATCGCCAGTGGGTCCTACGAGCAGTACTTC.

The chain employs TRBV6-1 and TRBJ1-5; no clear D. In germline, CDR1 is MNHNS, CDR2 SASEGT. The CDR3 sequence is 14 residues long. Trimming took off 7 bases at V and 5 bases at J, with 15 bases between the two ends. The DNA of the CDR3 is TGTGCCAGCATGCCTCCGTGGGGATATCAGCCCCAGCATTTT. Protein: CASMPPWGYQPQHF.

This clonotype has a count of ten or more. The rearrangement uses TRBV5-6 and TRBJ1-4, with D possibly matching TRBD1 (5 bases). Germline V lookup: CDR1 SGHDT, CDR2 YYEEEE. V lost 3 bases to trimming and J lost 8 bases, with 17 bases between them. The CDR3 contains 15 residues. The CDR3, as DNA: TGTGCCAGCAGCTCCCCGAAGGGTTGGGGGGAAAAACTGTTTTTT. This gives the protein CASSSPKGWGEKLFF.

V gene TRBV27 combines with J gene TRBJ1-3; D unresolved. This CDR3 is 14 amino acids long. Germline lookup yields CDR1 MNHEY and CDR2 SMNVEV (reference sequence). The V end lost 3 bases, the J end lost 0 bases, and 6 bases lay between the germline ends. CDR3 nucleotides: TGTGCCAGCAGTTTGGCCTACTCTGGAAACACCATATATTTT. Its translation is CASSLAYSGNTIYF.

The chain carries TRBV19 and TRBJ1-2, with D possibly TRBD1 on 6 matching bases. The CDR3 is made up of 15 amino acids. V lost 4 bases and J 8 bases, leaving 20 bases between the germline ends. The germline V gene has CDR1 LNHDA and CDR2 SQIVND (reference sequence). The CDR3 coding sequence is TGTGCCAGTAGTACAACTCTATGGGCAGGGGACGGCTACACCTTC. Translated: CASSTTLWAGDGYTF.

Many counts were recorded for this clonotype. V and J are TRBV11-2 and TRBJ1-3, with D perhaps matching TRBD1 (6 bases). The V end was cut by 5 bases, the J end by 5 bases, with 22 bases between. Germline CDR1 reads SGHAT; CDR2 reads FQNNGV. The CDR3 loop spans 17 amino acids. CDR3 in amino acids: CASSPDLWAGVRNTIYF. The CDR3 DNA reads TGTGCCAGCAGCCCCGATTTATGGGCAGGGGTTAGAAACACCATATATTTT.

This clonotype was seen many times. The gene calls are TRBV28 and TRBJ2-7, with no clear D. This CDR3 is 14 amino acids long. The germline CDR1 and CDR2 sequences are MDHEN and SYDVKM. V dropped 2 bases and J dropped 3 bases, with 11 bases sitting between them. The CDR3 spells CASSLQQQVYEQYF. DNA of the CDR3: TGTGCCAGCAGTTTACAGCAGCAGGTCTACGAGCAGTACTTC.

This clonotype came up many times. The DNA for the CDR3 is TGTGCCAGCAGGGCCAGGATGAGCGGGGAGCTGTTTTTT. It yields the protein CASRARMSGELFF. J is TRBJ2-2 and V is TRBV6-1; D gene ambiguous. Germline V gene data show CDR1 as MNHNS and CDR2 as SASEGT. V was shortened by 6 bases and J by 7 bases, with 12 bases between the two germline ends. This CDR3 has 13 residues.

With regard to this clonotype: The junction differs from germline at one of its ends, possibly a read error. V gene TRBV6-2 or TRBV6-3 combines with J gene TRBJ1-1; D not certain. Per germline, CDR1 MNHEY and CDR2 SVGEGT. This CDR3 has 9 amino acids. CDR3 sequence (DNA): TGTGCCTGCAGCACTGAAGCTTTCTTT. Translated: CACSTEAFF.

This clonotype was picked up one time. V and J are TRBV27 and TRBJ2-1; TRBD2 is a possible D gene (6 bases). The ends were cut back, 3 bases at V and 2 bases at J, with 11 bases in the middle. The CDR3 sequence is 15 residues long. The germline V gene encodes CDR1 MNHEY and CDR2 SMNVEV (reference sequence). The DNA for the CDR3 is TGTGCCAGCAGTTTTGTAGCGGTACCCTACAATGAGCAGTTCTTC. Translation gives CASSFVAVPYNEQFF.

The sample holds many counts of this clonotype. The rearrangement joins TRBV6-1 to TRBJ1-4; a possible D gene is TRBD1 (6 bases). The length of the CDR3 is 14 residues. Germline values: CDR1 MNHNS, CDR2 SASEGT. V was trimmed by 7 bases and J by 5 bases, leaving 14 bases between them. The CDR3 loop reads CASKPGQANEKLFF. The CDR3 DNA is TGTGCCAGCAAACCGGGACAAGCAAATGAAAAACTGTTTTTT.

The J gene is TRBJ2-1, the V gene TRBV29-1, with TRBD2 matching 8 bases. V dropped 3 bases and J dropped 0; count of bases not matched to a gene: 4. The V gene's germline CDR1 is SQVTM and CDR2 ANQGSEA. The CDR3 runs to 15 residues. The CDR3 bases are TGCAGCGTTGAGACTAGCGAAACCTCCTACAATGAGCAGTTCTTC. It is translated as CSVETSETSYNEQFF.

This clonotype was counted a few times. The chain links TRBV7-3 to TRBJ2-1; D possibly uses TRBD1 or TRBD2 (6 bases each). Between the trimmed V and J ends, which lost 5 bases and 6 bases, there was a span of 17 bases. Germline CDR1 is SGHTA and CDR2 is FQGTGA. The CDR3 is made up of 15 amino acids. The chain's CDR3 is CASSPGDLGTNEQFF. In DNA form, the CDR3 reads TGTGCCAGCAGCCCAGGGGACTTGGGCACCAATGAGCAGTTCTTC. Using reference TRBV7-3 and TRBJ2-1 for the parts outside the CDR3, the full variable domain is GAGVSQTPSNKVTEKGKYVELRCDPISGHTALYWYRQSLGQGPEFLIYFQGTGAADDSGLPNDRFFAVRPEGSVSTLKIQRTERGDSAVYLCASSPGDLGTNEQFFGPGTRLTVL.

For this clonotype: A read error is likely here: a far larger clone is one base away. This chain links TRBV2 with TRBJ2-7, with 10 bases identical to TRBD1. The junction had 10 bases not matched to a gene; V was cut back by 4 bases and J by 7 bases. There are 15 residues in the CDR3. CDR1 is SNHLY, CDR2 FYNNEI, per germline. For the CDR3, the DNA is TGTGCCAGCAGTGGCGGGGACAGGGGTTTCGATGAGCAGTACTTC. It translates to CASSGGDRGFDEQYF.

This clonotype was observed many times. V usage is TRBV7-2 and J usage is TRBJ2-7; TRBD1 is a possible D gene (6 bases). CDR3 length equals 16 residues. CDR1 and CDR2 (germline): SGHTA, FQGNSA. V was trimmed by 5 bases and J by 4 bases, leaving 21 bases between them. CDR3 DNA sequence: TGTGCCAGCAGCCGAAAAACAGGGATGAGCTCTTACGAGCAGTACTTC. It encodes CASSRKTGMSSYEQYF. Combining the CDR3 with reference TRBV7-2 and TRBJ2-7 gives the whole variable domain GAGVSQSPSNKVTEKGKDVELRCDPISGHTALYWYRQSLGQGLEFLIYFQGNSAPDKSGLPSDRFSAERTGGSVSTLTIQRTQQEDSAVYLCASSRKTGMSSYEQYFGPGTRLTVT.

This clonotype turned up a few times. The J gene is TRBJ2-5, the V gene TRBV6-5, with D uncertain. CDR1 and CDR2 (germline): MNHEY, SVGAGI. CDR3 length: 12 residues. V dropped 2 bases and J dropped 4 bases, with 5 bases sitting between them. The CDR3 protein is CASSYPPETQYF. CDR3 nucleotides: TGTGCCAGCAGTTACCCTCCAGAGACCCAGTACTTC.